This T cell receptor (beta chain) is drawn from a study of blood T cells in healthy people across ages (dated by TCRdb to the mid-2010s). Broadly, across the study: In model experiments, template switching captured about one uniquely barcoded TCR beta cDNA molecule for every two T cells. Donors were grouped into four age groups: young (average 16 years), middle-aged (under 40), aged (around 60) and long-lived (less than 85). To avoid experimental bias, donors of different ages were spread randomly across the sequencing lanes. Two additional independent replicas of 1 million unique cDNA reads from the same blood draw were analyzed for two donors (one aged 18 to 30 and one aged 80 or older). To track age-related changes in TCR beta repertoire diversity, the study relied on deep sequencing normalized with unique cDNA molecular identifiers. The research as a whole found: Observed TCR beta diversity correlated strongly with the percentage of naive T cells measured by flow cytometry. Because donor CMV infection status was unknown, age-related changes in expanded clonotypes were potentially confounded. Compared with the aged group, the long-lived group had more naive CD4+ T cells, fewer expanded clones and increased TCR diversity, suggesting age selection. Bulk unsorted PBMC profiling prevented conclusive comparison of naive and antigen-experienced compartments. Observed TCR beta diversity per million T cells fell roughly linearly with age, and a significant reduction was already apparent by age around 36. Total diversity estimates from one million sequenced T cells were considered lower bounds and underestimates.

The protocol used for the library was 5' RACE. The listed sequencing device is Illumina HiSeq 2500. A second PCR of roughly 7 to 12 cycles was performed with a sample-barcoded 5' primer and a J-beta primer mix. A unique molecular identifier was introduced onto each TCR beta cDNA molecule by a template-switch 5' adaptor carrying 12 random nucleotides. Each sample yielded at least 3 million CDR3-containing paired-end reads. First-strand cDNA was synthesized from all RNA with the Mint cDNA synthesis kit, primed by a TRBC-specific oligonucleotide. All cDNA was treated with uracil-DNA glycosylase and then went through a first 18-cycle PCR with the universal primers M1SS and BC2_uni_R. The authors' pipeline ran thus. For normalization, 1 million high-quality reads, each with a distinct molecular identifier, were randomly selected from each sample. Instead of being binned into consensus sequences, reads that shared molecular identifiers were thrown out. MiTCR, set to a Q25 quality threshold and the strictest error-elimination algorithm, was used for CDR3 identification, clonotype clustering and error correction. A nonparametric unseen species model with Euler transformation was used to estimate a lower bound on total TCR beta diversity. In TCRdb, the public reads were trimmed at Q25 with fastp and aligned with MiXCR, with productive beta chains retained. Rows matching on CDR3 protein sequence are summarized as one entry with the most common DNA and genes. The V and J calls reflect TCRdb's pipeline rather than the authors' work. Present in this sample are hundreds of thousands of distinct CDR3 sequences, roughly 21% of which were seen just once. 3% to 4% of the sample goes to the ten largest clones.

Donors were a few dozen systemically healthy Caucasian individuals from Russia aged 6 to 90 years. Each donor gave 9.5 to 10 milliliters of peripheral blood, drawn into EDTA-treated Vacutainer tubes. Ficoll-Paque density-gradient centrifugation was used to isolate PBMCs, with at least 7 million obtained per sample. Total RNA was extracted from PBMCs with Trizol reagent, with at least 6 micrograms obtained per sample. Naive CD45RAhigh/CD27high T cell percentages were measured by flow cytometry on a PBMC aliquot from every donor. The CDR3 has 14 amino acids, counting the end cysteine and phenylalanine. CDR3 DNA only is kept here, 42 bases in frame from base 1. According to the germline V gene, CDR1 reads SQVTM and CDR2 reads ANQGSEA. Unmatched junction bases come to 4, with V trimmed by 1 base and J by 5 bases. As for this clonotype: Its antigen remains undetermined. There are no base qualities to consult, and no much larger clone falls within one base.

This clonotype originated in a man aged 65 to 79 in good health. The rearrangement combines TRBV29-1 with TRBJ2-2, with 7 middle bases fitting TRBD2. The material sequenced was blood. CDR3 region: CSVEGAGATGELFF. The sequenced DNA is TGCAGCGTTGAAGGGGCGGGAGCGACCGGGGAGCTGTTTTTT.